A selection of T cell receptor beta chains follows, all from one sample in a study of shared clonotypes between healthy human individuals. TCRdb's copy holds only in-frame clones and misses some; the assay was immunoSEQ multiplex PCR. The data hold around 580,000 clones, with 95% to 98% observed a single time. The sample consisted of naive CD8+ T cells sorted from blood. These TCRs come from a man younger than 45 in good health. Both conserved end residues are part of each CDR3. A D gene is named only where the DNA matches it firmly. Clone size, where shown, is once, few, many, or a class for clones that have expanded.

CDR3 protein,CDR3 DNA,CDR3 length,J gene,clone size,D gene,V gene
CASSFPGWNYEQYF,TGTGCCAGCAGTTTCCCAGGTTGGAACTACGAGCAGTACTTC,14,TRBJ2-7,.,.,TRBV28
CASSLSYRDRGDTEAFF,TGTGCCAGCAGCTTATCTTATCGGGATCGAGGGGATACTGAAGCTTTCTTT,17,TRBJ1-1,.,.,TRBV7-6
CASSQDLDTQYF,TGTGCCAGCAGCCAAGATCTCGATACGCAGTATTTT,12,TRBJ2-3,.,.,TRBV4-2
CASSSFLPRVGDSGNTIYF,TGTGCCAGCAGTTCATTCCTACCCCGGGTGGGCGACTCTGGAAACACCATATATTTT,19,TRBJ1-3,.,.,TRBV27
CASSPEGSSGSLNTGELFF,TGTGCCAGCAGCCCCGAAGGCAGTAGCGGGAGCCTAAACACCGGGGAGCTGTTTTTT,19,TRBJ2-2,.,TRBD2,TRBV9
CASSLDEGYRNEQYF,TGTGCCAGCAGCTTGGACGAAGGGTATCGGAACGAGCAGTACTTC,15,TRBJ2-7,.,.,TRBV5-6
CASSLWTDMTNTEAFF,TGTGCCAGCAGTTTATGGACAGACATGACAAACACTGAAGCTTTCTTT,16,TRBJ1-1,.,.,TRBV28
CASSHAGGTYYEQYF,TGTGCCAGCAGCCACGCAGGGGGAACATACTACGAGCAGTACTTC,15,TRBJ2-7,.,TRBD1,TRBV14
CASSLAGSGQPQHF,TGTGCCAGCAGCCTCGCGGGCTCCGGTCAGCCCCAGCATTTT,14,TRBJ1-5,once,.,TRBV7-9
CSVEGLAGGEETQYF,TGCAGCGTTGAGGGACTAGCGGGAGGGGAAGAGACCCAGTACTTC,15,TRBJ2-5,.,TRBD2,TRBV29-1
CASSQDLAGEAYEQYF,TGCGCCAGCAGCCAAGATCTGGCAGGGGAGGCCTACGAGCAGTACTTC,16,TRBJ2-7,.,.,TRBV4-1
CASISLGDGGEGNQPQHF,TGTGCCAGCATATCCCTGGGGGATGGGGGGGAAGGCAATCAGCCCCAGCATTTT,18,TRBJ1-5,.,.,TRBV27
CASSEIPRMTSSYNEQFF,TGTGCCAGCAGTGAAATCCCCAGGATGACGAGCTCCTACAATGAGCAGTTCTTC,18,TRBJ2-1,.,.,TRBV25-1
CASSLSEAYNEQFF,TGTGCCAGCTCACTAAGCGAAGCCTACAATGAGCAGTTCTTC,14,TRBJ2-1,.,.,TRBV18
CASSLGLGRGSYEQYF,TGTGCCAGCAGCTTAGGGTTGGGAAGGGGGTCCTACGAGCAGTACTTC,16,TRBJ2-7,.,.,TRBV7-4
CASSLDGRDDTGELFF,TGTGCCAGCAGCTTAGATGGCAGGGACGACACCGGGGAGCTGTTTTTT,16,TRBJ2-2,.,.,TRBV7-9
CASSLGRGTNEKLFF,TGTGCTAGCAGCTTAGGGAGGGGTACTAATGAAAAACTGTTTTTT,15,TRBJ1-4,.,.,TRBV7-7
CASSSGEYGYTF,TGTGCCAGCAGCTCAGGAGAATATGGCTACACCTTC,12,TRBJ1-2,.,.,TRBV5-4
CASSLGGPYEQYF,TGTGCCAGCAGCTTGGGGGGGCCGTACGAGCAGTACTTC,13,TRBJ2-7,.,.,TRBV5-6
CSVEGLTSYNEQFF,TGCAGCGTTGAGGGGCTAACCTCCTACAATGAGCAGTTCTTC,14,TRBJ2-1,.,.,TRBV29-1
CASSFGFTSQTTDTQYF,TGTGCCAGCAGCTTCGGCTTCACATCACAGACCACAGATACGCAGTATTTT,17,TRBJ2-3,.,.,TRBV7-2
CASSLAGGTPYQETQYF,TGTGCCAGCAGCTTAGCGGGAGGGACACCCTACCAAGAGACCCAGTACTTC,17,TRBJ2-5,.,.,TRBV7-6
CASSFEGGASNEQFF,TGCGCCAGCAGTTTCGAGGGGGGAGCAAGCAATGAGCAGTTCTTC,15,TRBJ2-1,.,.,TRBV4-1
CATSRDPRGPYNEQFF,TGTGCCACCAGCAGAGATCCCAGGGGCCCCTACAATGAGCAGTTCTTC,16,TRBJ2-1,.,.,TRBV15
CASLQGARAEQFF,TGTGCCAGCCTACAGGGGGCGCGGGCTGAGCAGTTCTTC,13,TRBJ2-1,.,TRBD1,TRBV7-9
CATSRTDYNEQFF,TGTGCCACCAGCAGGACGGACTACAATGAGCAGTTCTTC,13,TRBJ2-1,.,.,TRBV15
CASSDLGLSYEQYF,TGTGCCAGCAGTGATCTCGGACTCTCCTACGAGCAGTACTTC,14,TRBJ2-7,.,.,TRBV2